This T cell receptor beta chain came from a study of early T cells in non-severe SARS-CoV-2 infection. This clonotype appeared many times. TCRdb reprocessed the 5' RACE reads via MiXCR and lists one record per CDR3 protein. The sample lists tens of thousands of distinct CDR3 sequences, 6.6% occurring once. CDR1 and CDR2 (germline): SGHTA, FQGNSA. Trimming removed 5 bases from V and 0 bases from J, with 16 bases in between. The CDR3 spans 17 residues. Material for sequencing was whole blood. The rearrangement uses TRBV7-2 and TRBJ1-4; D is unclear. The source of this sequence is an adult who was a healthcare worker with PCR-confirmed SARS-CoV-2 infection or an uninfected control (not recorded which). The CDR3 loop is CASSPYKGAATNEKLFF. The CDR3 DNA sequence: TGTGCCAGCAGCCCCTACAAGGGCGCAGCAACTAATGAAAAACTGTTTTTT.